This is a list of T cell receptor beta chains from one sample in a study of blood T cell repertoires in COVID-19. Measured with immunoSEQ multiplex PCR; TCRdb has only the in-frame clones, and not every one. This repertoire shows some 220,000 clones, 92% found once; its top ten account for more than 0.65%. Sequenced input: peripheral blood. The receptors stem from a man aged 30-40 years with COVID-19, enrolled during active disease. CDR3s include the opening cysteine and the closing phenylalanine or tryptophan. D genes are given only for firm matches. The size field is filled for only some rows; it gives once, few, many or a size class.

TRBV13	TRBD1	TRBJ1-2	-	TGTGCCAGCAGCTCCGCCGGGACAGGGGACAACTATGGCTACACCTTC	CASSSAGTGDNYGYTF
TRBV19	-	TRBJ2-3	-	TGTGCCAGTAGTATTTTTAGAGCAGATACGCAGTATTTT	CASSIFRADTQYF
TRBV7-9	-	TRBJ1-5	-	TGTGCCAGCAGCCCCCGGGGACTGCCCAATCAGCCCCAGCATTTT	CASSPRGLPNQPQHF
TRBV13	-	TRBJ2-7	few	TGTGCCAGCAGTTCGGACAGTAACTATAACTCCTACGAGCAGTACTTC	CASSSDSNYNSYEQYF
TRBV7-3	TRBD2	TRBJ2-1	-	TGTGCCAGCAGCCCCCCTCATAGCGGGGGGGCTGATGAGCAGTTCTTC	CASSPPHSGGADEQFF
TRBV27	TRBD1	TRBJ2-1	once	TGTGCCAGCAGTTTGGGACAGGGGGCCTACAATGAGCAGTTCTTC	CASSLGQGAYNEQFF
TRBV16	-	TRBJ2-5	-	TGTGCCAGCAGCCAACAGGGGCAGACCGAAGAGACCCAGTACTTC	CASSQQGQTEETQYF
TRBV5-5	-	TRBJ1-1	-	TGTGCCAGCAGCTCCAGTCCAGGGGAGTGGCCTGAAGCTTTCTTT	CASSSSPGEWPEAFF
TRBV19	-	TRBJ1-1	-	TGTGCCAGTAGCCGAACAGGGCTGGGCACTGAAGCTTTCTTT	CASSRTGLGTEAFF
TRBV30	TRBD1	TRBJ1-2	-	TGTGCCTGGATGCCGGGACAGGTTAACTATGGCTACACCTTC	CAWMPGQVNYGYTF
TRBV20-1	TRBD1	TRBJ2-5	-	TGCAGTGCTAGTGGGGGACAGGTAAAAGAGACCCAGTACTTC	CSASGGQVKETQYF
TRBV29-1	-	TRBJ1-2	-	TGCAGCGTTACCGGGAGGCAGATGGACTATGGCTACACCTTC	CSVTGRQMDYGYTF
TRBV12-3/TRBV12-4	-	TRBJ1-5	-	TGTGCCAGCAGCCCCATTAGCAATCAGCCCCAGCATTTT	CASSPISNQPQHF
TRBV9	-	TRBJ1-2	once	TGTGCCAGCAGCGCCCGAGGAGACCCGGATGGCTACACCTTC	CASSARGDPDGYTF
TRBV3-1/TRBV3-2	-	TRBJ2-7	-	TGTGCCAGCAGCCAAGGGGGGGACAGCTCCTACGAGCAGTACTTC	CASSQGGDSSYEQYF
TRBV6-4	TRBD1	TRBJ1-2	-	TGTGCCAGCAGAAATAGGACAGGGAACTATGGCTACACCTTC	CASRNRTGNYGYTF
TRBV19	-	TRBJ2-7	-	TGTGCCAGAGTAGCTTTTTCCGGGTGGAGCTCCTACGAGCAGTACTTC	CARVAFSGWSSYEQYF
TRBV3-1/TRBV3-2	TRBD1	TRBJ2-3	-	TGTGCCAGCAGCCAAGTCTCGGGACAGGGTCCCACAGATACGCAGTATTTT	CASSQVSGQGPTDTQYF
TRBV5-1	-	TRBJ2-3	-	TGCGCCAGCAGGGAGCTTGGAGATACGCAGTATTTT	CASRELGDTQYF
TRBV6-5	TRBD2	TRBJ2-3	-	TGTGCCAGCAGTTACCGCGGTAGCGGGGGGTCCCTTTTT	CASSYRGSGGSLF
TRBV18	-	TRBJ1-2	-	TGTGCCAGCTCACTCAGTGACACTTGGGGCTACACCTTC	CASSLSDTWGYTF
TRBV20-1	-	TRBJ2-7	-	TGCAGTGCTAGTTGGGACACCCAGACCTACGAGCAGTACTTC	CSASWDTQTYEQYF
TRBV24-1	TRBD1	TRBJ1-2	-	TGTGCCACCAGTGGCGGCGGCAGGGGGTATGGCTACACCTTC	CATSGGGRGYGYTF
TRBV29-1	TRBD1	TRBJ2-1	-	TGCAGCGTGGGGGAGACAGGGTCCCCGTCGAGCTCCTACAATGAGCAGTTCTTC	CSVGETGSPSSSYNEQFF
TRBV13	TRBD1	TRBJ2-7	-	TGTGCCAGCTCCCACCCCGGACAGGAACGCTACGAGCAGTACTTC	CASSHPGQERYEQYF
TRBV4-1	TRBD1	TRBJ2-4	-	TGCGCCAGCAGCCAAGGGTCCGACAGGGCGAACATTCAGTACTTC	CASSQGSDRANIQYF
TRBV12-3/TRBV12-4	TRBD2	TRBJ2-1	-	TGTGCCAGCAGCTATCCGGGACTAGTCATGAAGTTCTTC	CASSYPGLVMKFF
TRBV3-1/TRBV3-2	-	TRBJ1-4	once	TGTGCCAGCAGCCAAGAAAAAAAGGTCTGGTTGGGGGGAAGAAAACTGTTTTTT	CASSQEKKVWLGGRKLFF
TRBV4-1	-	TRBJ2-1	-	TGCGCCAGCAGGGGCCAGGACAATGAGCAGTTCTTC	CASRGQDNEQFF
TRBV7-3	TRBD1	TRBJ1-6	-	TGTGCCAGCAGCTTAAAGGGGGCCGGGAATTCACCCCTCCACTTT	CASSLKGAGNSPLHF
TRBV18	-	TRBJ2-1	-	TGTGCCAGCTCACCTTTAAGCAGCGGACTTAGCTCCTACAATGAGCAGTTCTTC	CASSPLSSGLSSYNEQFF
TRBV6-5	TRBD1	TRBJ2-2	-	TGTGCCAGCAGTTTATGGGACAGGCTGAACACCGGGGAGCTGTTTTTT	CASSLWDRLNTGELFF
TRBV12-3/TRBV12-4	TRBD1	TRBJ1-2	-	TGTGCCACTACAGGGGCTAATGGCTACACCTTC	CATTGANGYTF